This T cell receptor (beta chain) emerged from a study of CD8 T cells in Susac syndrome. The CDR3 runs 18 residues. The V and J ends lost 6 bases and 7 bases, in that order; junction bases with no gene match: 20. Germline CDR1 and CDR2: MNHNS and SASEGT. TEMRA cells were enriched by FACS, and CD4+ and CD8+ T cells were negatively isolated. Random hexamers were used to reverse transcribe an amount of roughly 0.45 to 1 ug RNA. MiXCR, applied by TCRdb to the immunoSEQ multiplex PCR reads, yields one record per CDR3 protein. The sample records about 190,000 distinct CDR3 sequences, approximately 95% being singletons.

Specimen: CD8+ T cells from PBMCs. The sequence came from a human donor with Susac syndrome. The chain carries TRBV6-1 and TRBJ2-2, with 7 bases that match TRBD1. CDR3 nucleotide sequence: TGTGCCAGCAGGACAGACAGGGTTGCGTTTCCGGAGATCGGGGAGCTGTTTTTT. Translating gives CASRTDRVAFPEIGELFF.